This T cell receptor (beta chain) comes out of a study of blood T cells in healthy people across ages. The CDR3 is 13 amino acids. The V gene end was trimmed by 2 bases and the J gene end by 7 bases; junction bases not matched to a gene: 4. This clonotype showed up just a few times. Primed by a sample-barcoded 5' primer and a J-beta primer mix, a second PCR proceeded for roughly 6 to 12 cycles. In TCRdb, the 5' RACE reads were re-called with MiXCR into one record per CDR3 protein. Of some 1.4 million distinct CDR3 sequences detected, roughly 40% appear once; the ten largest clones hold 7.9%. The chain couples TRBV12-3 or TRBV12-4 to TRBJ1-2; the match to TRBD1 covers 7 bases. The sequenced material came from blood. The source of this sequence is a woman under 30 in good health. The CDR3, as DNA: TGTGCCAGCAGTTTAAACTACAGGGGTGGCTACACCTTC. Protein sequence: CASSLNYRGGYTF.